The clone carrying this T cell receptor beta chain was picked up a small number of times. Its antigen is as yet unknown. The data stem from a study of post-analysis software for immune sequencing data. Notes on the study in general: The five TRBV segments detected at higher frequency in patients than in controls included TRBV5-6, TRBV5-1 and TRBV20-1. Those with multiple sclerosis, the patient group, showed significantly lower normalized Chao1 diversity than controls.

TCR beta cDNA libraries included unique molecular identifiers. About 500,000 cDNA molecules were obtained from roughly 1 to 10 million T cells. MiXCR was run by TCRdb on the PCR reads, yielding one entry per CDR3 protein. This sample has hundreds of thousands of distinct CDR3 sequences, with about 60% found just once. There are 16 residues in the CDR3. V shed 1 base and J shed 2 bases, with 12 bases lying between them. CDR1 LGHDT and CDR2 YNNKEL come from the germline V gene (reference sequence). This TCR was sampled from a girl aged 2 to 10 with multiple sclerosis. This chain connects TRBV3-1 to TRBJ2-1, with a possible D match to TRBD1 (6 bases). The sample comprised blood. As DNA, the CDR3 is TGTGCCAGCAGCCAAGTGGTAGGGGGTCCCTACAATGAGCAGTTCTTC. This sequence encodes CASSQVVGGPYNEQFF.